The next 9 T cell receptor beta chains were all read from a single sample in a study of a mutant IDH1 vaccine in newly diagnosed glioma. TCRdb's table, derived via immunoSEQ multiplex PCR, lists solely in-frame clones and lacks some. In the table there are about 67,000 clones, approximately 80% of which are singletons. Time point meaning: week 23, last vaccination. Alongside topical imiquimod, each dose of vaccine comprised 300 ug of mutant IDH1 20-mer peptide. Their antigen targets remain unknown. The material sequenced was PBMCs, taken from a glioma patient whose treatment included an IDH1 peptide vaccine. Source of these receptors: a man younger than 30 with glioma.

CDR3 coding DNA: TGTGCCAGCAGCTTCAGGGAAGGCGCCTACGAGCAGTACTTC. Encoded protein: CASSFREGAYEQYF. J is TRBJ2-7 and V is TRBV7-8, with a weak D call TRBD1 (5 bases). Looked up from germline, CDR1 is SGHVS and CDR2 is FQNEAQ. Trimming stripped 3 bases from V and 2 bases from J, with 11 bases between. The CDR3 has 14 amino acids.

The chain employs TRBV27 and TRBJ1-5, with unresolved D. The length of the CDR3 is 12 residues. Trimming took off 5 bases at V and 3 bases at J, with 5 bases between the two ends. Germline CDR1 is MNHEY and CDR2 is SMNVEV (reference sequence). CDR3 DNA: TGTGCCAGCAGTGCGTACAATCAGCCCCAGCATTTT. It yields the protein CASSAYNQPQHF.

CDR3 region: CASGLALAGTQYF. DNA for the CDR3: TGTGCTAGTGGTTTGGCACTGGCAGGGACCCAGTACTTC. This sequence joins TRBV12-5 and TRBJ2-5; D is undetermined. Looked up from germline, CDR1 is LGHNT and CDR2 is FRNRAP. This CDR3 region has 13 residues. V dropped 1 base and J dropped 7 bases, with 10 bases sitting between them.

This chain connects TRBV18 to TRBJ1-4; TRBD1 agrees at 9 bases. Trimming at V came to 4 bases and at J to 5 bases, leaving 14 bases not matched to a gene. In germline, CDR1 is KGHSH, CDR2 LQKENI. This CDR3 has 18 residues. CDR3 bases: TGTGCCAGCTCACTCCGGGACAGGGTAATTAACCGGAATGAAAAACTGTTTTTT. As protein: CASSLRDRVINRNEKLFF.

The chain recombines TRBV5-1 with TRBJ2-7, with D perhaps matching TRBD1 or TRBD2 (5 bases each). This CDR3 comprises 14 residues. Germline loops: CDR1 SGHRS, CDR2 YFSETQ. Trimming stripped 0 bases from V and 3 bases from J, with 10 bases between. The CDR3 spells CASSLEGRNYEQYF. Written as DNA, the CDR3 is TGCGCCAGCAGCTTGGAGGGACGGAACTACGAGCAGTACTTC.

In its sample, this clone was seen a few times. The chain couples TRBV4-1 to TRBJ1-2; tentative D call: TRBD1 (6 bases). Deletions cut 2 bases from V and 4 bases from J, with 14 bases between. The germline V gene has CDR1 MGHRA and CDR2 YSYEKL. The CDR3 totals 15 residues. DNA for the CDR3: TGCGCCAGCAGCCAATGGACAGAGAATCTCTATGGCTACACCTTC. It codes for CASSQWTENLYGYTF.

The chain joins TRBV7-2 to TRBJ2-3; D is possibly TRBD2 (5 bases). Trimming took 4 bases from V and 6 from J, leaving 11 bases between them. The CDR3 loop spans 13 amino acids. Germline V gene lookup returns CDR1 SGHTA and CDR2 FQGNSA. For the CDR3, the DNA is TGTGCCAGCAGCTCGGCATCGGGGGATACGCAGTATTTT. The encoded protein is CASSSASGDTQYF.

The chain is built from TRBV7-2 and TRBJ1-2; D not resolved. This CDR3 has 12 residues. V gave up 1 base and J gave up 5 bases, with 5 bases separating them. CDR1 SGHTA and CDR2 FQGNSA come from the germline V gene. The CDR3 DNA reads TGTGCCAGCAGCTTAGGGGAATATGGCTACACCTTC. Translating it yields CASSLGEYGYTF.

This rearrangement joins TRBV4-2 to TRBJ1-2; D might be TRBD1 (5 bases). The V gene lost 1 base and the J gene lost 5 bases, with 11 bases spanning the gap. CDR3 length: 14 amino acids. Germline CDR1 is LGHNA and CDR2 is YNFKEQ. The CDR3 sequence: CASSQAGPSYGYTF. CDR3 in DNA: TGTGCCAGCAGCCAAGCGGGGCCTTCTTATGGCTACACCTTC.